The present entry profiles one T cell receptor (beta chain) with its context. Its antigen is unknown. It was by quantitative 5'-RACE with molecular barcodes that TCR beta libraries were made. TCRdb re-derived calls from the 5' RACE reads in MiXCR, one entry per CDR3 protein. The table includes around 490,000 distinct CDR3 sequences, roughly 5% detected once. The data belong to a study of CD8 T cells in ankylosing spondylitis. Regarding the study as a whole: Existing reports had already noted some motif variants in reactive arthritis synovial fluid and blood. A motif of roughly eight highly homologous TCR beta variants was seen as apparently characteristic of ankylosing spondylitis blood.

This TCR derives from a male donor with ankylosing spondylitis. Sequences were obtained from blood, either unsorted or a sorted T cell fraction (not recorded which).

CDR3 nucleotides: TGTGCCAGCAGCCAACCTAGCGGATCCTATGGGGAGCAGTACTTC. Translated: CASSQPSGSYGEQYF. V usage is TRBV3-1 and J usage is TRBJ2-7; TRBD2 matches at 7 bases. V lost 2 bases, J lost 7 bases, and 11 bases stayed unmatched. The CDR3 length is 15 residues. Germline assignment: CDR1 LGHDT and CDR2 YNNKEL (reference sequence).